A few counts support the clone carrying this T cell receptor beta chain. Profiled with immunoSEQ multiplex PCR; TCRdb holds only in-frame clones, not every one. The data show 20,000 or so clones, 83% seen once. This specimen belongs to a study of PD-1 blockade in classical Hodgkin lymphoma. Deletions cut 2 bases from V and 5 bases from J, with 12 bases between. CDR1 is MNHNS, CDR2 SASEGT, per germline. This CDR3 is built from 15 residues. Time point of the sample: cycle 4 day 1 (C4D1), after more than 5 weeks of nivolumab. Each and every patient relapsed after autologous stem cell transplantation, and patients got differing brentuximab vedotin exposure. Thawed PBMCs were the source of CD4+ T cells, purified by magnetic negative selection.

The source material was CD4+ T cells from blood, sampled before the fourth cycle of nivolumab. The V call is TRBV6-1, the J call TRBJ2-2; D ambiguous. This clonotype originated in a human donor with classical Hodgkin lymphoma. The CDR3 loop is CASSELVLGTGELFF. The CDR3 DNA reads TGTGCCAGCAGTGAACTAGTTCTGGGGACCGGGGAGCTGTTTTTT.